The TCR beta chain described here comes from a study of post-analysis software for immune sequencing data (dated by TCRdb to between 2014 and 2017). With regard to the full study: Relapsing-remitting, secondary progressive and progressive-relapsing multiple sclerosis were recorded as disease courses, and subtype annotation was lacking for some patients. Patient repertoires were compared against ten to twelve previously published healthy control repertoires from donors aged about 6 to 26 years. A subset of samples was prepared in parallel using single-end sample barcoding, then pooled and co-amplified after Illumina adapter ligation.

Library preparation was by PCR. Reads for this sample came from an Illumina HiSeq 2500. To reduce PCR and sequencing biases, unique molecular identifiers were incorporated into the TCR beta cDNA libraries. Some 500,000 cDNA molecules were obtained per 1 to 10 million input T cells, so each molecule approximated one T cell. Patient libraries were prepared and sequenced with the same protocol used for the earlier healthy control dataset. Samples belonging to the same batch were prepared together, multiplexed and sequenced on a shared HiSeq lane. From the authors' description of their analysis: MIGEC was used to process the raw barcoded reads, and molecular identifier groups with only a single read were discarded before consensus assembly and CDR3 extraction. VDJtools was used for post-analysis of the clonotype tables, with diversity normalized by down-sampling every dataset to the smallest sample size. To correct batch-related cross-sample contamination, repertoire overlap clustering matched CDR3 amino acid sequences but not nucleotide sequences. TCRdb reanalyzed the raw reads on its own, using fastp at Q25 for trimming and MiXCR for clone calling, and kept in-frame beta chains. Identical CDR3 proteins give one entry, which carries the most common genes and DNA. These V and J calls derive from TCRdb rather than the authors' analysis. The sample contains 350,000 to 500,000 distinct CDR3 sequences, approximately 42% of them found a single time. The top ten constitute about 8% of the sample.

As regards this clonotype: Its antigen target is currently unknown. An end of the junction differs from the germline gene, which may be a read error.

To demonstrate the VDJtools post-analysis software, TCR beta repertoires were profiled from the peripheral blood of about 13 young patients with multiple sclerosis. The multiple sclerosis patients were children and adolescents ranging in age from about 6 to 17 years. Overall study results and their limits: The control group was slightly older than the multiple sclerosis patient group. Multiple sclerosis patients had significantly lower normalized Chao1 diversity than controls, a result that suggests substantial peripheral T-cell clonal expansion. Significantly higher frequencies in patients than in controls were found for five TRBV segments, including TRBV5-6, TRBV5-1 and TRBV20-1. Direct clustering with F measure showed strong co-clustering of samples prepared in the same batch, prompting a batch-effect correction.

The CDR3 contains 13 residues, cysteine and phenylalanine counted. This entry keeps only the CDR3 DNA: 39 bases, framed from base 1. Sequences SGHTA (CDR1) and FQGTGA (CDR2) are obtained from the germline V gene. Sample: blood. Recombination joined TRBV7-3 with TRBJ2-5; no D gene is confidently identified. The TCR originated in a girl aged 2-10 years with multiple sclerosis. The DNA is TGTGCCAGCAGCTTTGCACCACAAGAGGCCCAGTACTTC. This encodes CASSFAPQEAQYF. With the portions outside the CDR3 filled from the reference TRBV7-3 and TRBJ2-5 genes, the complete variable region becomes GAGVSQTPSNKVTEKGKYVELRCDPISGHTALYWYRQSLGQGPEFLIYFQGTGAADDSGLPNDRFFAVRPEGSVSTLKIQRTERGDSAVYLCASSFAPQEAQYFGPGTRLLVL.